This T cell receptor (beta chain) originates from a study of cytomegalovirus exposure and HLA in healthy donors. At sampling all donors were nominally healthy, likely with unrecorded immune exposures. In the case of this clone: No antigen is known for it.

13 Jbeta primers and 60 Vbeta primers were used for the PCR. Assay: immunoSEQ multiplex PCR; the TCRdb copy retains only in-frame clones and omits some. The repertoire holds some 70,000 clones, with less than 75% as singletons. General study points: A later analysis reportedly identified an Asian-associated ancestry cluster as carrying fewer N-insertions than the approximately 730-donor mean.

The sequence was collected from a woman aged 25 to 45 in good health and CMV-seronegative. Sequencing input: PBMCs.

The CDR3, as DNA: TGCAGTGCTAGTTCCGTCGACGAGCAGTACTTC. This gives the protein CSASSVDEQYF. The J gene is TRBJ2-7, the V gene TRBV20-1; D not certain. V gave up 3 bases and J gave up 5 bases, with 8 bases separating them. The CDR3 totals 11 residues. Germline V gene data show CDR1 as DFQATT and CDR2 as SNEGSKA (reference sequence).